This T cell receptor beta chain was sequenced during a study of blood T cell repertoires in COVID-19 (dated by TCRdb to about 2020). In the study overall: Samples covering the acute and convalescent phases of COVID-19 were provided by collaborators in the United States, Italy and Spain. Samples were obtained from the ongoing ImmuneRACE study (first 160 participants) and from 1,200 or so subjects provided by 6 global collaborators. Where available, HLA class I and class II types were obtained from metadata supplied by the sample provider rather than from assay-based typing. Sample metadata almost always included a de-identified subject ID, COVID-19 status, age in years and sex. Deeply sampled blood TCRbeta repertoires from subjects exposed to, actively infected with, or recovered from COVID-19 were included in the dataset. The prospective study material was composed of cDNA or gDNA derived from T cells, B-cell-depleted T cells, or PBMCs. The repertoires were released in a freely available public database meant as a resource for research on the immune response to SARS-CoV-2. Here is what the overall study found, with its caveats: The amount of clinical and demographic metadata varied by source and participant and was provided uncurated.

TCRbeta CDR3 regions were amplified from genomic DNA using the immunoSEQ Assay, a bias-controlled multiplex PCR. The study's processing was this. Nucleated cell counts per sample were estimated from amplification of reference gene primers within the assay. Sequence reads were collapsed and filtered to measure the absolute abundance of every unique TCRbeta CDR3 rearrangement. For each sample, productive Simpson clonality was calculated by taking the square root of Simpson's diversity index across productive rearrangements. TCRdb obtained this table from immuneACCESS and retained in-frame rearrangements with V and J assigned. These tables miss some clones; where compared with another copy, unresolved V genes account for less than half of the shortfall, and the remainder is unexplained. V, J and clone size are those of that table, while D and trimming were read from the DNA. The sample table lists about 25,000 clones, 85% to 90% of them with a count of one. Just under 20% of the sample belongs to the ten largest clones.

The CDR3 measures 17 amino acids from cysteine to phenylalanine. Of the read, only the CDR3 DNA is kept; its 51 bases are in frame from base 1. The germline V end is reduced by 3 bases and the J end by 0 bases; junction bases left unmatched: 8. Sequences LGHDT (CDR1) and YNNKEL (CDR2) are obtained from the germline V gene (reference sequence). As for this clone: This clone's antigen is unknown. Base qualities were left out, and no much larger clone turns up one base away.

Collaborating institutions collected whole blood in K2EDTA tubes following their own protocols. For TCRbeta analysis, collaborators shipped samples as frozen whole blood, isolated PBMCs, or DNA extracted from either of those sample types. Sequencing was carried out using peripheral blood. The sequence was collected from a human donor in a cohort sampled during active COVID-19. The rearrangement joined TRBV3-1 (or the pseudogene TRBV3-2) to TRBJ2-3; TRBD2 fits 8 bases in the junction. Here the CDR3 is given as CASSHGGGLFSTDTQYF. The DNA sequence is TGTGCCAGCAGCCACGGGGGGGGGCTTTTTAGCACAGATACGCAGTATTTT.